Following are 11 T cell receptor beta chains from one sample sequenced in a study of T-cell reconstitution after alpha-beta-depleted transplantation in children. Library preparation (for TCRbeta) was performed with unique molecular identifiers. TCRdb re-called the PCR reads through MiXCR, storing one row per CDR3 protein. Of 97,000 or so distinct CDR3 sequences listed, approximately 5.4% were seen once; the top ten hold about 6%. The material sequenced was PBMCs, mostly from graft donor cells, taken 60 days after TCRalphabeta/CD19-depleted stem cell transplant. These receptor sequences come from a female patient under 10 years old who had a stem cell transplant for Fanconi anemia, so the T cells may come from the graft donor.

This clonotype appeared many times. This sequence joins TRBV5-1 and TRBJ2-7, with D uncertain. Germline assignment: CDR1 SGHRS and CDR2 YFSETQ. V was trimmed by 5 bases and J by 2 bases, leaving 26 bases between them. The CDR3 contains 18 residues. The CDR3, as DNA: TGCGCCAGCAGATTGACCTCAGATCATGGCTTCCGAACCTACGAGCAGTACTTC. Its protein product is CASRLTSDHGFRTYEQYF.

This clonotype has ten or more counts. An end of the junction differs from the germline gene, which may be a read error. The gene calls are TRBV28 and TRBJ2-4, with D maybe TRBD1 (6 bases). The length of the CDR3 is 12 residues. The germline gives CDR1 MDHEN, CDR2 SYDVKM. This chain's CDR3 is CASSLLAQGTFF. The CDR3 DNA sequence: TGTGCCAGCAGTTTATTAGCACAGGGTACGTTCTTC.

The rearrangement links TRBV20-1 to TRBJ2-7; D is tentatively TRBD1 or TRBD2 (6 bases each). Trimming left V 4 bases short and J 2 bases short, with 18 bases between. Per germline, CDR1 DFQATT and CDR2 SNEGSKA (reference sequence). This CDR3 region has 15 residues. In DNA, the CDR3 is TGCAGTGCTATTGGACGAGAGGGGGGTCCCTACGAGCAGTACTTC. This sequence encodes CSAIGREGGPYEQYF.

For this clonotype: A much bigger clone sits one base away, suggesting this may be a read error. The chain carries TRBV3-1 and TRBJ2-3, with 14 bases identical to TRBD2. Trimming took 8 bases from V and 1 from J; bases not matched to a gene: 11. This CDR3 is built from 18 residues. CDR1 LGHDT and CDR2 YNNKEL come from the germline V gene (reference sequence). CDR3 amino acids: CASCIPRLAGGGTDTQYF. CDR3 coding DNA: TGTGCCAGCTGTATCCCGAGACTAGCGGGAGGGGGCACAGATACGCAGTATTTT.

At least ten counts were recorded for this clonotype. The chain couples TRBV7-2 to TRBJ2-2; D not resolved. The CDR3 runs 14 residues. The V gene's germline CDR1 is SGHTA and CDR2 FQGNSA. Between the trimmed V and J ends, which lost 1 base and 1 base, there was a span of 4 bases. For the CDR3, the DNA is TGTGCCAGCAGCTTAGTCAAGAACACCGGGGAGCTGTTTTTT. Its protein is CASSLVKNTGELFF.

By share, this clonotype ranks as medium-sized (0.01 to 0.1%). The CDR3 DNA reads TGTGCCAGCAGCGTGTTAATCCCTTCGGTCTCTACTAGCGAACAAGAGACCCAGTACTTC. Its protein is CASSVLIPSVSTSEQETQYF. The chain joins TRBV9 to TRBJ2-5, with TRBD2 identical over 7 bases. In germline, CDR1 is SGDLS, CDR2 YYNGEE. The CDR3 sequence is 20 residues long. The trim removed 2 bases at V and 2 bases at J, leaving 21 bases unmatched.

This clonotype was observed at least ten times. CDR3 DNA: TGCAGTGGCCAGACAGTGAATGAGCAGTTCTTC. This sequence encodes CSGQTVNEQFF. The chain uses TRBV20-1 and TRBJ2-1, with D tentatively TRBD1 (5 bases). CDR1 is DFQATT, CDR2 SNEGSKA, per germline (reference sequence). With 7 bases removed from V and 7 bases from J, the gap between germline ends came to 11 bases. The CDR3 totals 11 residues.

In this sample, this clonotype turned up many times. The chain links TRBV3-1 to TRBJ2-7; 8 nucleotides agree with TRBD1. Germline values: CDR1 LGHDT, CDR2 YNNKEL (reference sequence). With 1 base clipped from V and 3 bases from J, the junction kept 8 bases outside the gene matches. The CDR3 has 16 residues. The CDR3 sequence: CASSQVGWTGSYEQYF. CDR3 in DNA: TGTGCCAGCAGCCAAGTGGGGTGGACAGGGAGCTACGAGCAGTACTTC.

The rearrangement links TRBV7-2 to TRBJ2-7; 7 bases match TRBD2. Trimming cost V 2 bases and J 9 bases; bases outside gene matches: 7. This CDR3 is built from 13 residues. Per the germline V gene, CDR1 is SGHTA and CDR2 is FQGNSA. The CDR3 bases are TGTGCCAGCAGCTTACGTCGGGGGGTAGGGCAGTACTTC. This gives the protein CASSLRRGVGQYF. The whole variable domain, filled in from reference TRBV7-2 and TRBJ2-7, reads GAGVSQSPSNKVTEKGKDVELRCDPISGHTALYWYRQSLGQGLEFLIYFQGNSAPDKSGLPSDRFSAERTGGSVSTLTIQRTQQEDSAVYLCASSLRRGVGQYFGPGTRLTVT.

In its sample, this clonotype was seen many times. The rearrangement links TRBV2 to TRBJ1-1; 8 positions agree with TRBD1. Germline trimming cut 5 bases from V and 5 bases from J; bases unmatched to any gene: 4. The CDR3 loop spans 13 amino acids. Germline-derived CDR1 and CDR2 are SNHLY and FYNNEI. CDR3: CASSYQGATEAFF. Written as DNA, the CDR3 is TGTGCCAGCAGTTATCAGGGGGCAACTGAAGCTTTCTTT.

Only a few counts were recorded for this clonotype. The rearrangement links TRBV6-1 to TRBJ2-3, with D possibly TRBD2 on 6 matching bases. The CDR3 totals 17 residues. Germline V gives CDR1 MNHNS, CDR2 SASEGT. V lost 3 bases to trimming and J lost 7 bases, with 23 bases between them. CDR3 sequence: CASSEAGTGTGFNTQYF. The CDR3 bases are TGTGCCAGCAGTGAGGCGGGAACGGGGACTGGTTTTAATACGCAGTATTTT.